A single sample is the source of the 21 T cell receptor beta chains below, sequenced in a study of shared clonotypes between healthy human individuals (dated by TCRdb to 2018 to 2020). The protocol used for the library was the immunoSEQ multiplex PCR assay. TCRdb holds this immuneACCESS table with in-frame rearrangements only. Some clones are missing; in checked studies, unresolved V genes explain under half, and the rest has no known cause. The sample table lists around 79,000 clones, roughly two thirds of them with a count of one. About 51% of the sample belongs to the ten largest clones. Source material: memory CD8+ T cells sorted from blood. The sample's cell subset or site label, decoded: CD45RO+ cells pooled with CCR7-negative TemRA cells. Source of these receptors: a man aged 25 to 45 in good health.

V usage is TRBV6-1 and J usage is TRBJ2-2, with D possibly being TRBD1 (5 bases). V dropped 3 bases and J dropped 3 bases, with 11 bases sitting between them. This CDR3 is built from 15 residues. CDR1 and CDR2 from the germline V gene are MNHNS and SASEGT. The CDR3 protein is CASSEGQGYTGELFF. CDR3 bases: TGTGCCAGCAGTGAGGGCCAGGGATACACCGGGGAGCTGTTTTTT.

This clone has only a few counts. The chain uses TRBV19 and TRBJ2-7, with D unclear. Per the germline V gene, CDR1 is LNHDA and CDR2 is SQIVND (reference sequence). The CDR3 is 14 amino acids. Deletions cut 4 bases from V and 7 bases from J, with 17 bases between. The CDR3, as DNA: TGTGCCAGTAGTACGTCATTTAACTCCGGGGAGCAGTACTTC. Amino acids: CASSTSFNSGEQYF.

The chain recombines TRBV7-9 with TRBJ1-1, with TRBD1 matching over 12 bases. Germline V gives CDR1 SEHNR, CDR2 FQNEAQ (reference sequence). This CDR3 is built from 17 residues. Trimming removed 5 bases from V and 10 bases from J; junction bases left unmatched: 17. The CDR3 coding sequence is TGTGCCAGCAGCCGTGGGGACAGGGGGCGAGAGTCGATAGGAGCTTTCTTT. This encodes CASSRGDRGRESIGAFF.

CDR3 in amino acids: CASSPGLAGGSYNEQFF. CDR3 DNA sequence: TGCGCCAGCAGTCCGGGACTAGCGGGAGGCTCCTACAATGAGCAGTTCTTC. This chain links TRBV4-1 with TRBJ2-1; 15 nucleotides agree with TRBD2. Germline-derived CDR1 and CDR2 are MGHRA and YSYEKL. CDR3 length: 17 residues. Trimming took 6 bases from V and 0 from J; bases not matched to a gene: 3.

The chain links TRBV13 to TRBJ2-7; 8 bases are shared with TRBD1. The V segment lost 6 bases and the J segment 0 bases; nucleotides outside the gene matches: 16. CDR1 and CDR2 from the germline V gene are PRHDT and FYEKMQ (reference sequence). The CDR3 has 18 residues. For the CDR3, the DNA is TGTGCCAGCAGTAGCAGGGGGCGAAGGGAGGTGATCTCCTACGAGCAGTACTTC. Its translation is CASSSRGRREVISYEQYF.

This clone was detected only a few times. This chain uses TRBV29-1 with TRBJ2-7, with D perhaps matching TRBD2 (6 bases). CDR3 length equals 15 residues. Germline-derived CDR1 and CDR2 are SQVTM and ANQGSEA. The germline V and J ends were trimmed by 0 bases and 2 bases, with 14 bases remaining between them. CDR3: CSVEDYSGGTYEQYF. The CDR3, as DNA: TGCAGCGTTGAAGATTATAGCGGTGGGACCTACGAGCAGTACTTC.

The chain joins TRBV7-2 to TRBJ2-1, with a tentative D call TRBD2 (6 bases). This CDR3 is built from 15 residues. CDR1 and CDR2 from the germline V gene are SGHTA and FQGNSA. V was clipped by 4 bases and J by 0 bases, with 10 bases between them. The CDR3 DNA reads as TGTGCCAGCAGCTCCCGGGAGAGCTCCTACAATGAGCAGTTCTTC. This translates into CASSSRESSYNEQFF.

The CDR3 sequence: CASSETPARGRGYNEQFF. For the CDR3, the DNA is TGCGCCAGCAGTGAGACTCCAGCCAGGGGCAGGGGCTACAATGAGCAGTTCTTC. The chain has TRBV10-2 and TRBJ2-1; perhaps TRBD1 as D (6 bases). Germline V gene lookup returns CDR1 WSHSY and CDR2 SAAADI. The V end was cut by 2 bases, the J end by 3 bases, with 20 bases between. The CDR3 loop spans 18 amino acids.

The rearrangement uses TRBV5-4 and TRBJ2-3, with 15 bases lining up with TRBD2. Germline CDR1 is SGHNT and CDR2 is YYREEE (reference sequence). After removal of 4 bases from V and 0 bases from J, the junction contained 6 bases not matched to a gene. This CDR3 comprises 18 residues. The CDR3 DNA is TGTGCCAGCAGCCGAGGGACTAGCGGGAGGCTCAGCACAGATACGCAGTATTTT. Protein: CASSRGTSGRLSTDTQYF.

The V and J genes are TRBV27 and TRBJ1-5; D gene unclear. The V end lost 9 bases, the J end lost 6 bases, and 18 bases lay between the germline ends. Germline values: CDR1 MNHEY, CDR2 SMNVEV (reference sequence). This CDR3 has 14 amino acids. CDR3 bases: TGTGCCAGTCGGGGAACCAACCCGTTTCAGCCCCAGCATTTT. Residues: CASRGTNPFQPQHF.

This clone was seen once. The chain combines TRBV11-2 with TRBJ2-1; D is perhaps TRBD2 (5 bases). Per germline, CDR1 SGHAT and CDR2 FQNNGV. V was shortened by 3 bases and J by 0 bases, with 6 bases between the two germline ends. The CDR3 runs 14 residues. In DNA form, the CDR3 reads TGTGCCAGCAGCTTTGGGAGCTCCTACAATGAGCAGTTCTTC. Its translation is CASSFGSSYNEQFF.

The rearrangement uses TRBV5-1 and TRBJ1-2; 8 positions agree with TRBD1. This CDR3 contains 14 residues. V trimming: 4 bases; J trimming: 8 bases; junction bases outside the gene matches: 10. Per germline, CDR1 SGHRS and CDR2 YFSETQ. The CDR3 region is CASSPPGQGYGYTF. The CDR3, as DNA: TGCGCCAGCAGCCCGCCTGGACAGGGCTACGGCTACACCTTC.

The rearrangement joins TRBV6-5 to TRBJ2-7; D remains ambiguous. Trimming removed 8 bases from V and 2 bases from J, with 10 bases in between. The CDR3 totals 12 residues. The germline CDR1 and CDR2 sequences are MNHEY and SVGAGI. CDR3 region: CASGHQAYEQYF. As DNA, the CDR3 is TGTGCCAGCGGGCACCAAGCCTACGAGCAGTACTTC.

This clone has just a few counts. The chain has TRBV5-5 and TRBJ2-1; perhaps TRBD2 as D (6 bases). Trimming removed 2 bases at V and 4 bases at J, with 22 bases between. The CDR3 consists of 18 residues. Germline V lookup: CDR1 SGHKS, CDR2 YYEKEE (reference sequence). In nucleotides, the CDR3 is TGTGCCAGCAGCTTATCCGCTCTGGCGGGATGGTCGTACAATGAGCAGTTCTTC. Translation: CASSLSALAGWSYNEQFF.

The chain combines TRBV7-1 with TRBJ2-1; D is uncertain. TRBV7-1 is an ORF, with its function uncertain. This CDR3 contains 13 residues. Trimming removed 5 bases from V and 7 bases from J, with 12 bases in between. CDR3: CASSLLGQNEQFF. The CDR3 coding sequence is TGTGCCAGCAGCCTACTGGGTCAGAATGAGCAGTTCTTC.

The chain uses TRBV28 and TRBJ2-1; 7 nucleotides agree with TRBD1. Looked up from germline, CDR1 is MDHEN and CDR2 is SYDVKM. The CDR3 contains 14 residues. V was clipped by 5 bases and J by 8 bases; unmatched bases: 9. The CDR3 nucleotides are TGTGCCAGCAGTCCAACCGGGACAGCAGATGAGCAGTTCTTC. Translation gives CASSPTGTADEQFF.

The chain combines TRBV9 with TRBJ2-6; D is undetermined. This CDR3 has 15 residues. CDR1 and CDR2 from the germline V gene are SGDLS and YYNGEE. Between the trimmed V and J ends, which lost 4 bases and 0 bases, there was a span of 8 bases. CDR3 in DNA: TGTGCCAGCAGCTCCAGCAGCTCTGGGGCCAACGTCCTGACTTTC. Amino acids: CASSSSSSGANVLTF.

This chain connects TRBV5-1 to TRBJ1-2; D is uncertain. The CDR3 is made up of 15 amino acids. Germline lookup yields CDR1 SGHRS and CDR2 YFSETQ. Trimming removed 7 bases from V and 4 bases from J, with 20 bases in between. CDR3 protein: CASLLQFRKTYGYTF. In nucleotides, the CDR3 is TGCGCCAGCCTTTTACAATTTCGAAAGACCTATGGCTACACCTTC. The full variable domain, in which reference TRBV5-1 and TRBJ1-2 provide the parts outside the CDR3, is KAGVTQTPRYLIKTRGQQVTLSCSPISGHRSVSWYQQTPGQGLQFLFEYFSETQRNKGNFPGRFSGRQFSNSRSEMNVSTLELGDSALYLCASLLQFRKTYGYTFGSGTRLTVV.

The genes are TRBV11-2 and TRBJ2-1; 8 positions agree with TRBD2. Trimming cost V 1 base and J 2 bases; bases outside gene matches: 10. Germline V gene data show CDR1 as SGHAT and CDR2 as FQNNGV. The CDR3 runs to 18 residues. This CDR3 reads CASSLGASGHSTYNEQFF. CDR3 in DNA: TGTGCCAGCAGCTTAGGGGCTAGCGGGCACAGCACCTACAATGAGCAGTTCTTC. Supplemented by reference TRBV11-2 and TRBJ2-1, the full variable domain reads EAGVAQSPRYKIIEKRQSVAFWCNPISGHATLYWYQQILGQGPKLLIQFQNNGVVDDSQLPKDRFSAERLKGVDSTLKIQPAKLEDSAVYLCASSLGASGHSTYNEQFFGPGTRLTVL.

The chain has TRBV25-1 and TRBJ2-7; 8 nucleotides match TRBD2. V shed 8 bases and J 3 bases; nucleotides not matched to a gene: 3. The germline gives CDR1 MGHDK, CDR2 SYGVNS. This CDR3 contains 12 residues. The CDR3 nucleotides are TGTGCCAGCGCAGCGGGAGACTACGAGCAGTACTTC. It codes for CASAAGDYEQYF.

A single count supports this clone. This sequence joins TRBV18 and TRBJ2-1; D unclear. V was shortened by 3 bases and J by 0 bases, with 9 bases between the two germline ends. This CDR3 is built from 15 residues. Germline CDR1 reads KGHSH; CDR2 reads LQKENI. The CDR3 DNA reads as TGTGCCAGCTCACCCATGGTGTCCTCCTACAATGAGCAGTTCTTC. This gives the protein CASSPMVSSYNEQFF.